The clone carrying this T cell receptor beta chain was recorded only once. Its target is unknown. cDNA reverse transcribed from extracted RNA served as the sequencing template. Method: immunoSEQ multiplex PCR; TCRdb's copy keeps in-frame clones and lacks some. The repertoire has 200,000 to 250,000 clones, 64% of them found once; the top ten carry 3.5% to 5%. This entry comes from a study of CD8+ T cells in alopecia areata. Background on the study: People stayed on tofacitinib for 6 to 18 months, then stopped the drug for 6 months. General study findings and limits: For lesional scalp, especially alopecia totalis/universalis, clonality was higher than in normal scalp. On tofacitinib, scalp clonality and expanded CD8+ clones among top 100 fell significantly.

Treatment: oral pan-JAK inhibitor, 5-10 mg twice daily. Germline assignment: CDR1 SQVTM and CDR2 ANQGSEA. V shed 7 bases and J 1 base; nucleotides not matched to a gene: 8. The CDR3 spans 16 residues. This rearrangement joins TRBV29-1 to TRBJ2-5; 14 bases fit TRBD2. The TCR was taken from a human donor with alopecia areata. The sample in question was CD4+ T cells sorted from blood, obtained at week 4, from a patient treated with tofacitinib. The chain's CDR3 is CSAQGLAGAIQETQYF. As DNA, the CDR3 is TGCAGCGCCCAGGGACTAGCGGGGGCAATCCAAGAGACCCAGTACTTC.